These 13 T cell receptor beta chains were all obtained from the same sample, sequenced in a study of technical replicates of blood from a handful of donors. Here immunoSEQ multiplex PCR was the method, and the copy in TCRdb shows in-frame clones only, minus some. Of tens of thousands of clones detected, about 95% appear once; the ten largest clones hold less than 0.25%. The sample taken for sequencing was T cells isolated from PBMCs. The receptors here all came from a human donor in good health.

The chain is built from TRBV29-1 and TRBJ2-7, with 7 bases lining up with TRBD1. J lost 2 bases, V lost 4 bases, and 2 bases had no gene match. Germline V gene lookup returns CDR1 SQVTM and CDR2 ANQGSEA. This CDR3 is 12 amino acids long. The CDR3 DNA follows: TGCAGCGTTGGACAGGGAACCTACGAGCAGTACTTC. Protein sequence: CSVGQGTYEQYF.

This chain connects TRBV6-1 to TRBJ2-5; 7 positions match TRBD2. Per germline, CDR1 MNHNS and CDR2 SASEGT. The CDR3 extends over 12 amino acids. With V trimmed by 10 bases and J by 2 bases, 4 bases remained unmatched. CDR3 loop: CAIIAGQETQYF. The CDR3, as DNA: TGTGCCATCATAGCGGGTCAAGAGACCCAGTACTTC.

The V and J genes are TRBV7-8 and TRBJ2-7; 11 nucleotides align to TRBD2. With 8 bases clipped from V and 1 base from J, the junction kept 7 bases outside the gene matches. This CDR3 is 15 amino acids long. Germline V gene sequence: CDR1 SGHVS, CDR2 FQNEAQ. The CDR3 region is CASGYLAGGSYEQYF. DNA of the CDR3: TGTGCCAGCGGATATCTAGCGGGGGGTTCCTACGAGCAGTACTTC.

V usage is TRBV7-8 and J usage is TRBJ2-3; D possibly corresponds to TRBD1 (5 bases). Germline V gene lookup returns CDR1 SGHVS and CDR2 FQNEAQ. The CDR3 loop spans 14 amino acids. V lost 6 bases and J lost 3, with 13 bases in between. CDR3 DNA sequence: TGTGCCAGCAGGCAGACGGACACTACAGATACGCAGTATTTT. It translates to CASRQTDTTDTQYF.

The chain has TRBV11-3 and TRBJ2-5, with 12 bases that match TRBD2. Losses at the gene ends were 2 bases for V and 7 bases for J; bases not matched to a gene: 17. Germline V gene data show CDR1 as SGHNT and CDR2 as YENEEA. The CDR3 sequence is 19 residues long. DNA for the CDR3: TGTGCCAGCAGCTTACAGGGCTACCAACTAGCGGGGGGTCATGGGACCCAGTACTTC. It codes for CASSLQGYQLAGGHGTQYF.

The DNA for the CDR3 is TGCGCCAGCAGCCAGACCACTAGCGGGAGCGGCGAGCAGTACTTC. Its protein product is CASSQTTSGSGEQYF. The chain combines TRBV5-1 with TRBJ2-7, with TRBD2 matching over 11 bases. The V gene end was trimmed by 4 bases and the J gene end by 6 bases; junction bases not matched to a gene: 9. This CDR3 spans 15 amino acids. The germline gives CDR1 SGHRS, CDR2 YFSETQ.

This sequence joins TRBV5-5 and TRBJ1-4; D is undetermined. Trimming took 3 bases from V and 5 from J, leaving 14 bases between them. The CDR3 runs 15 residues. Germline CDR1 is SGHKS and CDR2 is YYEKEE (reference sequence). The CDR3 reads CASSSEGSPNEKLFF. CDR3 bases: TGTGCCAGCAGCTCCGAGGGCTCCCCCAATGAAAAACTGTTTTTT.

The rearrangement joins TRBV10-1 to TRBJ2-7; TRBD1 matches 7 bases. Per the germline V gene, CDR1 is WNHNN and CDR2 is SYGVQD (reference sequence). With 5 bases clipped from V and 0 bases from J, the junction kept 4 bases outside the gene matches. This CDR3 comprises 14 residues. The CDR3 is CASSYRGSSYEQYF. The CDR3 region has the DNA TGCGCCAGCAGTTACAGGGGTAGCTCCTACGAGCAGTACTTC.

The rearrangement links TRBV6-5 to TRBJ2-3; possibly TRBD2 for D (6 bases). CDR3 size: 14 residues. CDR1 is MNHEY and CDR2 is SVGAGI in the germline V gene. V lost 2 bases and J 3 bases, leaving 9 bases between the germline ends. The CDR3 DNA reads TGTGCCAGCAGTTACCGACTAGTGACAGATACGCAGTATTTT. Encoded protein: CASSYRLVTDTQYF.

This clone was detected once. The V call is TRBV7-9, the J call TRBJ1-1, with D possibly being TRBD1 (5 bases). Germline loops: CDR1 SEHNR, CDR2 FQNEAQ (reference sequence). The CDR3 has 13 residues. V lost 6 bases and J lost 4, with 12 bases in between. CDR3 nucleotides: TGTGCCAGCAGTTCAGGGAGGGGCACTGAAGCTTTCTTT. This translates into CASSSGRGTEAFF.

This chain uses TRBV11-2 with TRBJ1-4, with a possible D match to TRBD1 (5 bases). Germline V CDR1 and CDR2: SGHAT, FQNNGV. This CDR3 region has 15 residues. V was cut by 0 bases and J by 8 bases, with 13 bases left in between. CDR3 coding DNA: TGTGCCAGCAGCTTAGAGCCCTCGTGGGGCGAAAAACTGTTTTTT. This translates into CASSLEPSWGEKLFF.

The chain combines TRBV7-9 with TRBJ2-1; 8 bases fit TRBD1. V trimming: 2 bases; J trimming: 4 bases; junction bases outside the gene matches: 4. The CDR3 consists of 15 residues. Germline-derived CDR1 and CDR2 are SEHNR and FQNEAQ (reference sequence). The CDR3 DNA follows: TGTGCCAGCAGCTTAAAGGGACAGGCATACAATGAGCAGTTCTTC. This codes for CASSLKGQAYNEQFF. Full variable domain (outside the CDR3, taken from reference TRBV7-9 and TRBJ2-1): DTGVSQNPRHKITKRGQNVTFRCDPISEHNRLYWYRQTLGQGPEFLTYFQNEAQLEKSRLLSDRFSAERPKGSFSTLEIQRTEQGDSAMYLCASSLKGQAYNEQFFGPGTRLTVL.

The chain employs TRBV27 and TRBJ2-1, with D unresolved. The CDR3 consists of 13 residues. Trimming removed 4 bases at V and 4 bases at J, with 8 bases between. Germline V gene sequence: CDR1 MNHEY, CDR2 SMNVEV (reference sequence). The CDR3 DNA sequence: TGTGCCAGCAGTTCCCCAATTTACAATGAGCAGTTCTTC. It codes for CASSSPIYNEQFF.